Listed below are T cell receptor beta chains from one sample, sequenced in a study of naive and memory T cell subsets. TCRdb reprocessed the 5' RACE reads via MiXCR and lists one record per CDR3 protein. The repertoire includes about 62,000 distinct CDR3 sequences, 6.5% to 9% of them detected once, and roughly a fifth sits in the top ten. The receptor source for this set is a female donor in good health. Both conserved end residues are part of each CDR3. Fields, in order: V gene, D gene, CDR3 protein. A D gene is named only where the DNA matches it firmly.

>TRBV29-1|.
CSAPWGTDTQYF
>TRBV28|.
CASNYPRTIQGTEAFF
>TRBV20-1|.
CSAKIPGSNEQFF
>TRBV3-1|.
CASSQEDHGNTIYF
>TRBV20-1|.
CSAWEGVGNQPQHF
>TRBV4-1|.
CASSQDQYSNQPQHF
>TRBV7-2|TRBD2
CASSLRGSSYNEQFF
>TRBV7-9|TRBD1
CASSGTGLMDTQYF
>TRBV11-3|.
CASSLTYYTEAFF
>TRBV6-5|.
CASSYSGLWGSSYNSPLHF
>TRBV9|.
CASSVGSGTNEQFF
>TRBV29-1|.
CSVVSGSTRPIRTDTQYF
>TRBV19|TRBD1
CASSIDARGTYNEQFF
>TRBV4-2|TRBD2
CASSQVLAGVQEQYF
>TRBV18|.
CASSPSQGNEKLFF
>TRBV4-1|.
CASSQEMTRRTYGYTF
>TRBV29-1|TRBD1
CSAGTGIHEQFF
>TRBV14|.
CASSQDRYRVDEQYF
>TRBV5-1|.
CASSFMWGQGQPQHF
>TRBV12-5|TRBD2
CASGLRTSGGDTGELFF
>TRBV13|.
CASSPILRAYEQYF
>TRBV20-1|.
CSAREGLIPSNQPQHF
>TRBV12-3/TRBV12-4|TRBD1
CASSFRDRRSPLHF
>TRBV7-9|TRBD1
CASSPPGQGTPGELFF
>TRBV29-1|.
CSVERAHAITEAFF
>TRBV28|TRBD1
CASSSGQDTEAFF
>TRBV19|.
CASTPPRGGDDGYTF
>TRBV5-1|.
CASSFSFSYNEQFF
>TRBV6-1|.
CASSDSEDEQFF
>TRBV28|.
CASSERTQVVYEQYF
>TRBV29-1|.
CSVEWPVGQSNYGYTF
>TRBV27|TRBD2
CASSRLAASTDTQYF
>TRBV6-1|.
CASSVQQYATNEKLFF
>TRBV24-1|TRBD1
CATSDLGTANEQFF
>TRBV12-3/TRBV12-4|.
CASSLADASGNTIYF